Listed here is a single T cell receptor beta chain. This clonotype turned up a few times. Its binding antigen is unknown. Base qualities were left out, and no much larger clone turns up one base away. Preparation of the library involved 5' RACE. Sequencing instrument: Illumina HiSeq 2500. A second 7 to 11 cycle PCR used a sample-barcoded 5' primer and a J-beta primer mix. Each TCR beta cDNA molecule received a unique molecular identifier from a template-switch 5' adaptor carrying 12 random nucleotides. Each sample yielded at least 3 million CDR3-containing paired-end reads. The Mint cDNA synthesis kit, primed by a TRBC-specific oligonucleotide, was used to synthesize first-strand cDNA from all RNA. After uracil-DNA glycosylase treatment, a first 18-cycle PCR used universal primers M1SS and BC2_uni_R on all cDNA. Regarding the original processing steps: For normalization, 1 million high-quality reads were randomly selected from each sample, with every read carrying a distinct molecular identifier. Instead of being binned into consensus sequences, reads that shared molecular identifiers were thrown out. MiTCR, with a Q25 quality threshold and the strictest error-elimination algorithm, was used for CDR3 identification, clonotype clustering and error correction. A nonparametric unseen species model using Euler transformation provided a lower-bound estimate of total TCR beta diversity. The public reads were quality trimmed at Q25 with fastp and then assembled into clones with MiXCR by TCRdb, keeping productive beta chains. Under each unique CDR3 protein, matching rows form one entry showing the most common genes and DNA. The V and J calls come from TCRdb's annotation, not from the publication. Recorded for this sample are 1.5 million to 2 million distinct CDR3 sequences; around 36% of them occurred a single time. The ten top clones hold over 9% of the sample.

This sample was included in a study of blood T cells in healthy people across ages (dated by TCRdb to the mid-2010s). Concerning the study at large: Template switching captured roughly one uniquely barcoded TCR beta cDNA molecule per two T cells in model experiments. To track age-related changes in TCR beta repertoire diversity, the study relied on deep sequencing normalized with unique cDNA molecular identifiers. The donors were divided into four age groups: young (average approximately 15 years), middle-aged (about 39), aged (approximately 64) and long-lived (about 79). To avoid experimental bias, donors of different ages were spread randomly across the sequencing lanes. Two additional independent replicas of 1 million unique cDNA reads from the same blood draw were analyzed for two donors (one aged 18 to 29 and one aged 80 or older). What the work shows at the level of the full study, not this receptor alone: Compared with the aged group, the long-lived group had more naive CD4+ T cells, fewer expanded clones and increased TCR diversity, suggesting age selection. The CMV infection status of donors was not known, potentially confounding age-related changes in expanded clonotypes. Observed TCR beta diversity correlated strongly with the percentage of naive T cells measured by flow cytometry. As age increased, observed TCR beta diversity per million T cells dropped in a roughly linear way, and a significant reduction was already evident by age 40. Bulk unsorted PBMC profiling prevented conclusive comparison of naive and antigen-experienced compartments. Estimates of total diversity based on one million sequenced T cells were considered lower bounds and underestimates.

The roughly 39 donors, aged 6 to 90 years, were systemically healthy Caucasian individuals from Russia. Each donor gave ten milliliters of peripheral blood, collected into EDTA-treated Vacutainer tubes. PBMCs were isolated by Ficoll-Paque density-gradient centrifugation, with at least 6 million obtained per sample. Total RNA was extracted from PBMCs with Trizol reagent, with at least 6 micrograms obtained per sample. For every donor, flow cytometry on a PBMC aliquot measured the percentage of naive CD45RAhigh/CD27high T cells. Sequences DFQATT (CDR1) and SNEGSKA (CDR2) are obtained from the germline V gene (reference sequence). The CDR3 measures 14 amino acids from cysteine to phenylalanine. The only DNA kept is the CDR3, 42 bases in frame from the first base. V was cut back by 2 bases and J by 2 bases, leaving a gap of 11 bases between them.

Recombination joined TRBV20-1 with TRBJ2-3; TRBD2 is a possible D gene, resting on 5 matching bases. The clonotype was recovered from a woman between 25 and 40 years old in good health. The sample was blood. The CDR3 is CSARRGSFTDTQYF. The nucleotides read TGCAGTGCTAGACGGGGATCGTTCACAGATACGCAGTATTTT.